This T cell receptor beta chain is from a study of cytomegalovirus exposure and HLA in healthy donors. The germline gives CDR1 ENHRY, CDR2 SYGVKD. The CDR3 consists of 16 residues. V shed 0 bases, J shed 7 bases, and the junction held 8 bases outside the gene matches. A multiplex PCR was run with 60 Vbeta primers and 13 Jbeta primers. The method was immunoSEQ multiplex PCR; TCRdb's version includes in-frame clones alone and lacks a portion of them. The repertoire consists of around 150,000 clones, with 82% occurring once and the leading ten covering 1.5%. The rearrangement joins TRBV10-3 to TRBJ2-7, with 11 bases identical to TRBD2. The sequenced material came from PBMCs. This TCR came from a girl between 10 and 17 years old in good health and CMV-seropositive. CDR3 residues: CAISESTSGAESEQYF. DNA of the CDR3: TGTGCCATCAGTGAGTCGACTAGCGGGGCGGAATCTGAGCAGTACTTC.